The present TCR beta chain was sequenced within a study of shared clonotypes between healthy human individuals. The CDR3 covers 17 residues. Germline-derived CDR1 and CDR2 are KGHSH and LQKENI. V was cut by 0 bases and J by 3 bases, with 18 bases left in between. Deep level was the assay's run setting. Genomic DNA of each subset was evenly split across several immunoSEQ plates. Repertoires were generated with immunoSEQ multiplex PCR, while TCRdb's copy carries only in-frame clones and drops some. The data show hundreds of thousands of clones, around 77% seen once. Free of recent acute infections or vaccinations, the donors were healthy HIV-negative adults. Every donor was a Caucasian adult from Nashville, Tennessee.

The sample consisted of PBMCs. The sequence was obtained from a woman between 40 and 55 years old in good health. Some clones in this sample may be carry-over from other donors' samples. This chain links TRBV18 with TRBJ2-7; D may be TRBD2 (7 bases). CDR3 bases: TGTGCCAGCTCACCACCTTTTTTTTCCGGGGGGCGCTACGAGCAGTACTTC. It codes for CASSPPFFSGGRYEQYF.